Listed here are 24 T cell receptor beta chains from one sample, sequenced in a study of T cells after yellow fever vaccination. From the 5' RACE reads, TCRdb called clonotypes with MiXCR, one entry per CDR3 protein. In the table there are about 4,800 distinct CDR3 sequences, under 8.5% of which are singletons. The source material was PBMCs, either bulk or a sorted T-cell subset (CD4+, CD8+, memory, or dextramer-sorted; not recorded which), sampled about 41 days after the first yellow fever vaccination. Every receptor here comes from a man between 18 and 35 years old who received the YFV17D yellow fever vaccine.

The V call is TRBV6-2 or TRBV6-3, the J call TRBJ2-7; 8 bases are a match to TRBD1. The CDR3 runs 16 residues. Germline V lookup: CDR1 MNHEY, CDR2 SVGEGT. V dropped 7 bases and J dropped 3; count of bases not matched to a gene: 14. CDR3 DNA: TGTGCCAGCACCAACTCCGGACAGGGACGTATCTACGAGCAGTACTTC. It translates to CASTNSGQGRIYEQYF.

This clonotype was picked up many times. The chain couples TRBV20-1 to TRBJ2-3; 10 nucleotides match TRBD2. V dropped 5 bases and J dropped 1; count of bases not matched to a gene: 15. In germline, CDR1 is DFQATT, CDR2 SNEGSKA (reference sequence). This CDR3 has 18 residues. The CDR3 loop reads CSAALLSGGVVGTDTQYF. CDR3 in DNA: TGCAGTGCTGCTCTTTTAAGCGGGGGGGTCGTGGGCACAGATACGCAGTATTTT.

This clonotype was seen many times. The chain recombines TRBV6-5 with TRBJ1-1; D remains unclear. CDR1 and CDR2 from the germline V gene are MNHEY and SVGAGI. V lost 2 bases to trimming and J lost 6 bases, with 7 bases between them. The CDR3 totals 12 residues. The CDR3 is CASSYRVPEAFF. The CDR3, as DNA: TGTGCCAGCAGTTACCGAGTTCCTGAAGCTTTCTTT.

This clonotype was found many times. V is TRBV12-3 or TRBV12-4 and J is TRBJ2-7; a possible D gene is TRBD1 (5 bases). The CDR3 has 12 residues. V was cut by 5 bases and J by 6 bases, with 11 bases left in between. The CDR3 sequence: CASSHLGLEQYF. CDR3 in DNA: TGTGCCAGCAGTCACCTGGGGCTCGAGCAGTACTTC.

This clonotype showed up many times. This rearrangement joins TRBV6-5 to TRBJ1-6, with D possibly TRBD1 on 6 matching bases. V was clipped by 2 bases and J by 7 bases, with 12 bases between them. This CDR3 is built from 15 residues. Per the germline V gene, CDR1 is MNHEY and CDR2 is SVGAGI. This CDR3 is CASSYRWTVNSPLHF. The CDR3 DNA reads as TGTGCCAGCAGTTACAGGTGGACAGTCAATTCACCCCTCCACTTT.

This clonotype showed up many times. The chain has TRBV5-1 and TRBJ1-6; 7 bases map to TRBD1. Trimming took 2 bases from V and 7 from J; bases not matched to a gene: 12. CDR3 length equals 17 residues. Germline V gene data show CDR1 as SGHRS and CDR2 as YFSETQ. Written as DNA, the CDR3 is TGCGCCAGCAGCTTCAGCCCTCAGGGGGAAGTGAATTCACCCCTCCACTTT. Amino acid sequence: CASSFSPQGEVNSPLHF.

This clonotype was detected ten times or more. V is TRBV5-1 and J is TRBJ2-5; 9 bases are shared with TRBD2. Trimming cost V 2 bases and J 0 bases; bases outside gene matches: 2. The CDR3 is made up of 15 amino acids. CDR1 SGHRS and CDR2 YFSETQ come from the germline V gene. The CDR3: CASSFSSGNQETQYF. CDR3 nucleotides: TGCGCCAGCAGCTTTTCTAGCGGGAACCAAGAGACCCAGTACTTC.

This clonotype was observed a handful of times. V is TRBV7-6 and J is TRBJ1-1; D call uncertain. Germline CDR1 reads SGHVS; CDR2 reads FNYEAQ. Trimming removed 1 base at V and 0 bases at J, with 12 bases between. The CDR3 has 16 residues. CDR3: CASSLVPIFMNTEAFF. For the CDR3, the DNA is TGTGCCAGCAGCTTAGTTCCCATCTTCATGAACACTGAAGCTTTCTTT.

The chain is built from TRBV20-1 and TRBJ2-3; 9 positions agree with TRBD1. The CDR3 is 17 amino acids. Looked up from germline, CDR1 is DFQATT and CDR2 is SNEGSKA (reference sequence). CDR3 in amino acids: CCARDPGQGWWTDTQYF. In nucleotides, the CDR3 is TGCTGCGCTAGAGATCCGGGACAGGGTTGGTGGACAGATACGCAGTATTTT.

This clonotype was counted many times. The V gene is TRBV4-2, the J gene TRBJ1-3; D call uncertain. Germline CDR1 and CDR2: LGHNA and YNFKEQ. V was cut by 4 bases and J by 0 bases, with 10 bases left in between. This CDR3 has 15 residues. CDR3 bases: TGTGCCAGCAGCCCCGAATCGGCCTCTGGAAACACCATATATTTT. This gives the protein CASSPESASGNTIYF.

In its sample, this clonotype was seen many times. The chain couples TRBV2 to TRBJ2-4; 7 nucleotides agree with TRBD1. Losses at the gene ends were 8 bases for V and 6 bases for J; bases not matched to a gene: 4. CDR1 is SNHLY and CDR2 is FYNNEI in the germline V gene. CDR3 length: 12 amino acids. CDR3 residues: CASGQVGNIQYF. Written as DNA, the CDR3 is TGTGCCAGCGGACAGGTCGGAAACATTCAGTACTTC.

This clonotype was seen ten or more times. This rearrangement joins TRBV12-3 or TRBV12-4 to TRBJ1-1; tentatively, D is TRBD1 (6 bases). Trimming left V 1 base short and J 7 bases short, with 10 bases between. The CDR3 runs to 13 residues. The CDR3 nucleotides are TGTGCCAGCAGTTTAGGGGGGGCCGTTGAAGCTTTCTTT. Its protein is CASSLGGAVEAFF.

This clonotype was picked up many times. The V gene is TRBV5-6, the J gene TRBJ1-5; D gene unclear. The germline gives CDR1 SGHDT, CDR2 YYEEEE. V was pared by 1 base and J by 6 bases, with 5 bases between. This CDR3 has 12 residues. CDR3 sequence: CASSLLGQPQHF. The CDR3 DNA reads as TGTGCCAGCAGCTTGTTAGGTCAGCCCCAGCATTTT.

This clonotype appeared many times. The chain employs TRBV18 and TRBJ2-3; D gene ambiguous. From germline, CDR1 is KGHSH and CDR2 LQKENI. Between the trimmed V and J ends, which lost 3 bases and 0 bases, there was a span of 13 bases. The CDR3 has 16 residues. The CDR3 nucleotides are TGTGCCAGCTCACCCACGTGGGTTGGGAGCACAGATACGCAGTATTTT. This sequence encodes CASSPTWVGSTDTQYF.

This clonotype was observed many times. This chain joins TRBV15 and TRBJ2-7, with D unclear. CDR1 and CDR2 (germline): LNHNV, YYDKDF (reference sequence). The V end lost 1 base, the J end lost 3 bases, and 10 bases lay between the germline ends. This CDR3 spans 14 amino acids. Here the CDR3 DNA reads TGTGCCACCAGCAGAGGCCAGAGACTCTACGAGCAGTACTTC. This sequence encodes CATSRGQRLYEQYF.

The table lists this clonotype with many counts. The gene calls are TRBV5-1 and TRBJ1-6; no clear D. With 4 bases removed from V and 7 bases from J, the gap between germline ends came to 9 bases. The germline CDR1 and CDR2 sequences are SGHRS and YFSETQ. The CDR3 totals 13 residues. This CDR3 reads CASSLDSNSPLHF. The CDR3 DNA reads as TGCGCCAGCAGCCTGGATTCGAATTCACCCCTCCACTTT.

This clonotype was picked up many times. The chain links TRBV7-9 to TRBJ1-4; TRBD1 aligns across 7 bases. In germline, CDR1 is SEHNR, CDR2 FQNEAQ (reference sequence). The CDR3 is 15 residues long. J gave up 7 bases and V 1 base, and 6 bases lay outside the gene matches. CDR3 nucleotide sequence: TGTGCCAGCAGCTTAGGACAGGGAGGAGTTGAAAAACTGTTTTTT. It yields the protein CASSLGQGGVEKLFF.

At least ten counts were recorded for this clonotype. The rearrangement links TRBV20-1 to TRBJ1-5; D is perhaps TRBD1 (6 bases). The CDR3 runs to 15 residues. The V gene's germline CDR1 is DFQATT and CDR2 SNEGSKA (reference sequence). V was cut by 0 bases and J by 1 base, with 10 bases left in between. CDR3 DNA sequence: TGCAGTGCTAGAGATTGGGGGCTGAGCAATCAGCCCCAGCATTTT. Amino acids: CSARDWGLSNQPQHF.

This clonotype occurred many times. This chain connects TRBV12-3 or TRBV12-4 to TRBJ1-5; the D is unclear. V was cut by 5 bases and J by 7 bases, with 9 bases left in between. The CDR3 spans 12 residues. The CDR3 here is CASSRVWQPQHF. In nucleotides, the CDR3 is TGTGCCAGCAGTCGGGTTTGGCAGCCCCAGCATTTT.

This clonotype was counted many times. The V call is TRBV7-9, the J call TRBJ1-1; D remains unclear. Germline CDR1 SEHNR, CDR2 FQNEAQ (reference sequence). CDR3 size: 15 residues. V was clipped by 3 bases and J by 2 bases, with 13 bases between them. CDR3 sequence reads: CASSLGGGFNTEAFF. The CDR3 DNA sequence: TGTGCCAGCAGCTTGGGCGGCGGGTTTAACACTGAAGCTTTCTTT. Full variable domain (rest looked up from reference TRBV7-9 and TRBJ1-1): DTGVSQNPRHKITKRGQNVTFRCDPISEHNRLYWYRQTLGQGPEFLTYFQNEAQLEKSRLLSDRFSAERPKGSFSTLEIQRTEQGDSAMYLCASSLGGGFNTEAFFGQGTRLTVV.

As for this clonotype: It may be a read error: a sequence one base away is much more abundant. CDR3 sequence reads: CASSTGRWANAQFF. The CDR3 nucleotides are TGTGCCAGCAGCACCGGACGTTGGGCGAATGCGCAGTTCTTC. The V call is TRBV12-3 or TRBV12-4, the J call TRBJ2-1; D gene ambiguous. The CDR3 contains 14 residues.

V and J are TRBV20-1 and TRBJ1-1; 9 bases match TRBD1. This CDR3 has 17 residues. The germline CDR1 and CDR2 sequences are DFQATT and SNEGSKA (reference sequence). The CDR3 spells CCVNTGGGPLMNTEAFF. The DNA of the CDR3 is TGCTGTGTTAATACAGGGGGCGGTCCCCTCATGAACACTGAAGCTTTCTTT.

This clonotype appeared many times. V gene TRBV20-1 combines with J gene TRBJ1-1; TRBD1 is a possible D gene (6 bases). V gave up 2 bases and J gave up 8 bases, with 18 bases separating them. CDR3 length: 14 amino acids. CDR1 DFQATT and CDR2 SNEGSKA come from the germline V gene (reference sequence). The CDR3 sequence is CSARRPTGLLEAFF. The CDR3 DNA reads as TGCAGTGCTAGAAGACCCACAGGGCTACTGGAAGCTTTCTTT.

This clonotype was counted many times. V usage is TRBV7-2 and J usage is TRBJ2-7; unclear D gene. CDR3 length equals 14 residues. V lost 1 base and J 0 bases, leaving 7 bases between the germline ends. Germline V gene sequence: CDR1 SGHTA, CDR2 FQGNSA. As DNA, the CDR3 is TGTGCCAGCAGCTTAGTGGCGAGCTCCTACGAGCAGTACGTC. Amino acids: CASSLVASSYEQYV.